The text below deals with one T cell receptor beta chain. CDR3 size: 14 residues. The germline gives CDR1 SGHRS, CDR2 YFSETQ. Between the trimmed V and J ends, which lost 5 bases and 3 bases, there was a span of 12 bases. This sample was included in a study of blood T cell repertoires in COVID-19. Study-level background: Acute and convalescent COVID-19 samples came from the United States, Italy and Spain. The cDNA or gDNA used as material had been derived from T cells, B-cell-depleted T cells, or PBMCs.

Original data processing: Estimation of nucleated cell counts was performed using reference gene primer amplification. The repertoire was sequenced with immunoSEQ multiplex PCR; TCRdb's copy has only in-frame clones and lacks some. That table furnishes V, J and clone size, whereas the DNA furnished D and trimming. The data hold hundreds of thousands of clones, with roughly 80% observed a single time. The clonotype originates from a woman of 80 years or more with acute or convalescent COVID-19. V and J are TRBV5-1 and TRBJ1-3; D is perhaps TRBD1 (5 bases). Sequenced material: peripheral blood. Here the CDR3 reads CASSWGEVGNTIYF. The CDR3 coding sequence is TGCGCCAGCAGTTGGGGGGAAGTTGGAAACACCATATATTTT. Based on the CDR3 plus reference TRBV5-1 and TRBJ1-3, the full variable domain is KAGVTQTPRYLIKTRGQQVTLSCSPISGHRSVSWYQQTPGQGLQFLFEYFSETQRNKGNFPGRFSGRQFSNSRSEMNVSTLELGDSALYLCASSWGEVGNTIYFGEGSWLTVV.